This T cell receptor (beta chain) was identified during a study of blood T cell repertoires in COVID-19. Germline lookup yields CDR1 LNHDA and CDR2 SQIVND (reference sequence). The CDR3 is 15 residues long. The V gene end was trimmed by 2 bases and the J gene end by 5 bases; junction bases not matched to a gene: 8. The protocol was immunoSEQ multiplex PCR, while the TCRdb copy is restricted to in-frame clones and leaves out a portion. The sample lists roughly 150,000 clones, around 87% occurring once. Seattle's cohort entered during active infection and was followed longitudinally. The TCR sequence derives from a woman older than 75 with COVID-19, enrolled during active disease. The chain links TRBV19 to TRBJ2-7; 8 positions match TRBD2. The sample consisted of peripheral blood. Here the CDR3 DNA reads TGTGCCAGTAGTATAAGAGCGGGAGTTAGTAACGAGCAGTACTTC. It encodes CASSIRAGVSNEQYF.